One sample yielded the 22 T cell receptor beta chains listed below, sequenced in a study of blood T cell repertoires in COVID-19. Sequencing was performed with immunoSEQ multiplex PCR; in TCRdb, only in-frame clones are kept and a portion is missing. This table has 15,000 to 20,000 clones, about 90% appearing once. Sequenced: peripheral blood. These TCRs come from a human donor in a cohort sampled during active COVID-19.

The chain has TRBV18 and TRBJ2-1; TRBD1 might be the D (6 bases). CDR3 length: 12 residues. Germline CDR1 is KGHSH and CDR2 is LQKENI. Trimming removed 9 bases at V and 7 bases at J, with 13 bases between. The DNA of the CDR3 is TGTGCCAGTTCATCCGGGACAAATGAGCAGTTCTTC. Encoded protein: CASSSGTNEQFF.

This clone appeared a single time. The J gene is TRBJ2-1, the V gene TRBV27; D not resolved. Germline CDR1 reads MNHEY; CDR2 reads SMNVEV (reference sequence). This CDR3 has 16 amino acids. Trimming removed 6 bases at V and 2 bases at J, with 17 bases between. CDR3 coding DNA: TGTGCCAGCAGACTATATCCAACCGATACCTACAATGAGCAGTTCTTC. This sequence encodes CASRLYPTDTYNEQFF.

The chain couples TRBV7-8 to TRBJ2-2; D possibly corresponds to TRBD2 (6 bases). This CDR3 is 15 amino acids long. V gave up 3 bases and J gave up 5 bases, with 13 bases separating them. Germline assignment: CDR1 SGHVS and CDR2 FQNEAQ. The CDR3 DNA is TGTGCCAGCAGCTTCTCCGGGACTTCAACCGGGGAGCTGTTTTTT. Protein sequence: CASSFSGTSTGELFF.

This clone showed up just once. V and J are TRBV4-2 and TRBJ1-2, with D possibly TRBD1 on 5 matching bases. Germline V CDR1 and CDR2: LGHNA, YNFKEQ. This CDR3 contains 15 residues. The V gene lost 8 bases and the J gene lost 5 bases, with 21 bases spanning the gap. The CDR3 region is CASAPGSGGDYGYTF. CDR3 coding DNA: TGTGCCAGCGCTCCGGGTAGCGGGGGGGATTATGGCTACACCTTC.

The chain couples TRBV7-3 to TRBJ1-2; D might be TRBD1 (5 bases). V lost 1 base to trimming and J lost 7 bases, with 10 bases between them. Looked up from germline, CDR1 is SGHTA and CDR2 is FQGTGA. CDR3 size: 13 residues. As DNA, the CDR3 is TGTGCCAGCAGCTTAAATTCGGGGGTTGGCTACACCTTC. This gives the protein CASSLNSGVGYTF.

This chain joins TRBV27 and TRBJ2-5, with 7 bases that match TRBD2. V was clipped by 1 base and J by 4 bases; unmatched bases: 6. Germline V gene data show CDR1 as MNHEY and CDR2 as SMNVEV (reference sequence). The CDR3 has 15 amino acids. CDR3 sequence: CASSLWAGVSETQYF. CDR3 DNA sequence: TGTGCCAGCAGTTTATGGGCGGGAGTTTCAGAGACCCAGTACTTC.

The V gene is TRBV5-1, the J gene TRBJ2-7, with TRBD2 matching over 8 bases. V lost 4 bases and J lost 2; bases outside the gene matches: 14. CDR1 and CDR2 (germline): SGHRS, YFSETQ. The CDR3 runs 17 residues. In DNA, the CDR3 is TGCGCCAGCAGCCTTGGCTTAGCGGGGTCCCCCCCCTACGAGCAGTACTTC. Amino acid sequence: CASSLGLAGSPPYEQYF.

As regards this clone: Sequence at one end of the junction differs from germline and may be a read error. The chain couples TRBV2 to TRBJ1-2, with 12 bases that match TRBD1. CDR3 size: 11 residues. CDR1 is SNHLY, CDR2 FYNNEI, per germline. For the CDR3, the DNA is TGTGCCAGCATGGGACAGGGGGCAGGGGCCTTC. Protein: CASMGQGAGAF.

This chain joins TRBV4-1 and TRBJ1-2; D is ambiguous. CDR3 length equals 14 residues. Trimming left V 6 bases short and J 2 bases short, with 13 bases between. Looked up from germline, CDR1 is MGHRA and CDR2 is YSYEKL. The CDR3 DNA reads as TGCGCCAGCAGTGGCGACTTTCGAAACTATGGCTACACCTTC. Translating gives CASSGDFRNYGYTF.

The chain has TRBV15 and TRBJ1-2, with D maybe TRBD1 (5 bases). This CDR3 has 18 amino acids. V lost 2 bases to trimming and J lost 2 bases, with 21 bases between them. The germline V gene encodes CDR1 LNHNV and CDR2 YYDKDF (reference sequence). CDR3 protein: CATSRPSGRREGNYGYTF. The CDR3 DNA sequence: TGTGCCACCAGCAGACCGTCGGGACGGCGGGAAGGAAACTATGGCTACACCTTC. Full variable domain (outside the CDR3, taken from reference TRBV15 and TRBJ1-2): DAMVIQNPRYQVTQFGKPVTLSCSQTLNHNVMYWYQQKSSQAPKLLFHYYDKDFNNEADTPDNFQSRRPNTSFCFLDIRSPGLGDTAMYLCATSRPSGRREGNYGYTFGSGTRLTVV.

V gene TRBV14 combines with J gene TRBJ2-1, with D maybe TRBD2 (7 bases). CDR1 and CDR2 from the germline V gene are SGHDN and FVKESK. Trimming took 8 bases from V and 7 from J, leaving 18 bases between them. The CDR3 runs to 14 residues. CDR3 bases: TGTGCCAGCGAAACGGGCGGGGGACAAAATGAGCAGTTCTTC. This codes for CASETGGGQNEQFF.

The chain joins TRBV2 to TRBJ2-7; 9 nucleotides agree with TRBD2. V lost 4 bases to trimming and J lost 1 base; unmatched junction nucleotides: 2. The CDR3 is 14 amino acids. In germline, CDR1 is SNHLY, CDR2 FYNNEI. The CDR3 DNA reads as TGTGCCAGCAGTGCAGCGGGGGGATCCTACGAGCAGTACTTC. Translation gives CASSAAGGSYEQYF.

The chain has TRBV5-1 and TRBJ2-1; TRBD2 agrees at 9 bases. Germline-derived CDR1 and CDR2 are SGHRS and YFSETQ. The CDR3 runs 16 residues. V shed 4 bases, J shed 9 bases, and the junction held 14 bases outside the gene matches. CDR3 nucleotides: TGCGCCAGCAGCCCCAGTAGCGGGAGCTTTTACGGTGAGCAGTTCTTC. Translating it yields CASSPSSGSFYGEQFF.

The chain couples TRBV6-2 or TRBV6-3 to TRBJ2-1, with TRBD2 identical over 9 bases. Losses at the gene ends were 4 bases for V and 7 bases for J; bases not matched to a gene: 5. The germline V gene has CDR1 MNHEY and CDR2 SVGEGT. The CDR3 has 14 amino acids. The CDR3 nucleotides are TGTGCCAGCAGTTGGGTAGCGGGAGTGAATGAGCAGTTCTTC. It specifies CASSWVAGVNEQFF.

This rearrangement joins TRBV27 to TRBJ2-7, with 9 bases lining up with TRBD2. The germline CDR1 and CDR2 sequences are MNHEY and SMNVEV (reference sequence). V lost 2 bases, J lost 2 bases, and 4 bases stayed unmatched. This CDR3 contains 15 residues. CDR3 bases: TGTGCCAGCAGTTTAGTTCTAGCGGGAACCTACGAGCAGTACTTC. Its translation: CASSLVLAGTYEQYF.

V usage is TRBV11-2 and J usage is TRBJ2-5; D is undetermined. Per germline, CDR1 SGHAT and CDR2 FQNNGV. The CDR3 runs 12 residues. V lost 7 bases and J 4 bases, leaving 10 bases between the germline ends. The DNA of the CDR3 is TGTGCCAGCAAGTCCGGTTCAGAGACCCAGTACTTC. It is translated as CASKSGSETQYF.

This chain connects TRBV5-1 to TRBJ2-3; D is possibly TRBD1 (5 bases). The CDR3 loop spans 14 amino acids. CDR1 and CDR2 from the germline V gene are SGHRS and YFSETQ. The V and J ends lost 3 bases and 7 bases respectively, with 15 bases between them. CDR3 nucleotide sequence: TGCGCCAGCAGCTGGGGCTCAGGGATGAATACGCAGTATTTT. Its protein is CASSWGSGMNTQYF.

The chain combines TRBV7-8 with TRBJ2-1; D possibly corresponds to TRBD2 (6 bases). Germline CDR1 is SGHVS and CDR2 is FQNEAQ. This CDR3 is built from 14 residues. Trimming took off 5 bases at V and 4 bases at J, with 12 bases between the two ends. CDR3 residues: CASSRDGGYNEQFF. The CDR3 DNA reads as TGTGCCAGCAGCCGAGACGGGGGATACAATGAGCAGTTCTTC.

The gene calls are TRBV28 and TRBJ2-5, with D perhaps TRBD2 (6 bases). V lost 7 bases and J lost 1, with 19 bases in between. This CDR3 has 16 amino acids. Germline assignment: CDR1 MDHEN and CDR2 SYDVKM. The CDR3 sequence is CASIKVAGRLQETQYF. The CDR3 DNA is TGTGCCAGCATAAAGGTTGCGGGGCGTCTCCAAGAGACCCAGTACTTC.

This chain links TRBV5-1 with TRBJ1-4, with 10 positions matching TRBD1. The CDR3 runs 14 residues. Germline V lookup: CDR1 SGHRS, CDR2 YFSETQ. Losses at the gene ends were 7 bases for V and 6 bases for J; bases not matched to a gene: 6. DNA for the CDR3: TGCGCCAGCGGGACAGGGGTTCGAGATGAAAAACTGTTTTTT. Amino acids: CASGTGVRDEKLFF. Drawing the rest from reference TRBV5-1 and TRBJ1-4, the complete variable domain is KAGVTQTPRYLIKTRGQQVTLSCSPISGHRSVSWYQQTPGQGLQFLFEYFSETQRNKGNFPGRFSGRQFSNSRSEMNVSTLELGDSALYLCASGTGVRDEKLFFGSGTQLSVL.

The CDR3 here is CASSSDTNTEAFF. CDR3 DNA: TGTGCCAGCAGTTCAGACACGAACACTGAAGCTTTCTTT. The gene calls are TRBV7-3 and TRBJ1-1; D is undetermined. CDR1 SGHTA and CDR2 FQGTGA come from the germline V gene. V lost 6 bases and J 1 base, leaving 9 bases between the germline ends. The length of the CDR3 is 13 residues. The variable domain in full, completed from reference TRBV7-3 and TRBJ1-1, reads GAGVSQTPSNKVTEKGKYVELRCDPISGHTALYWYRQSLGQGPEFLIYFQGTGAADDSGLPNDRFFAVRPEGSVSTLKIQRTERGDSAVYLCASSSDTNTEAFFGQGTRLTVV.

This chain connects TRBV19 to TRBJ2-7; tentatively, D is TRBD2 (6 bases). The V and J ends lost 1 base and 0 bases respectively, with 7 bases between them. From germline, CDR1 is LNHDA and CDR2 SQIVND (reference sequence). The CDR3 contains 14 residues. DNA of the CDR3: TGTGCCAGTAGTATAGCCGGGAGCTCCTACGAGCAGTACTTC. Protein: CASSIAGSSYEQYF.